This TCR beta chain was sequenced during a study of blood T cell repertoires in COVID-19. Study details: Sites across the United States, Italy and Spain contributed samples from acute and convalescent COVID-19. From T cells, B-cell-depleted T cells, or PBMCs came the material, which was cDNA or gDNA.

The sample holds a few counts of this clone. Only in-frame clones appear in the TCRdb table, and some are missing; sequencing was by immunoSEQ multiplex PCR. The sample has about 440,000 clones, roughly 90% seen once; the top ten hold approximately 4.3%. This sequence was found in a woman between 25 and 40 years old with acute or convalescent COVID-19. Material: peripheral blood.

The CDR3 region has the DNA TGTGCTAGTGGTTTGGCCAAGGGGTTCGCCAAAAACATTCAGTACTTC. Its translation: CASGLAKGFAKNIQYF. This chain connects TRBV12-5 to TRBJ2-4, with a tentative D call TRBD1 (5 bases). V was trimmed by 1 base and J by 1 base, leaving 11 bases between them. Germline V gene sequence: CDR1 LGHNT, CDR2 FRNRAP. The CDR3 has 16 amino acids.